The rows below give T cell receptor beta chains drawn from one sample of a study of blood T cell repertoires in COVID-19. Profiling relied on immunoSEQ multiplex PCR, and the TCRdb table lists in-frame clones only, not all of them. The sample carries fewer than 350,000 clones, 81% recorded once. Sequenced: peripheral blood. These receptors originate from a woman aged 60-75 years with active or convalescent COVID-19. The CDR3 runs from the conserved cysteine through the conserved F or W.

TRBJ1-1	TRBV7-9	CASSSRSMNTEAFF
TRBJ2-3	TRBV11-3	CASSLAGAGVGDTQYF
TRBJ2-7	TRBV10-2	CASKETSSPGTGAYEQYF
TRBJ1-5	TRBV6-2/TRBV6-3	CASSYWGGSNQPQHF
TRBJ2-2	TRBV19	CASSSSGGPTGELFF
TRBJ2-7	TRBV7-2	CASSLDSRGPPYEQYF
TRBJ1-6	TRBV5-6	CASSLLRPTGIIPNSPLHF
TRBJ2-2	TRBV2	CASSTSGGASGELFF
TRBJ1-5	TRBV2	CASSDRQSNQPQHF
TRBJ1-2	TRBV14	CASSQPSVRGGYTF
TRBJ2-5	TRBV10-3	CAISGEGQGEETQYF
TRBJ2-7	TRBV14	CASSPDRVRFYEQYF
TRBJ1-2	TRBV7-2	CASSARGWGVNYGYTF
TRBJ2-7	TRBV12-5	CASGPRPGTTPYF
TRBJ2-3	TRBV5-6	CASSLGGAVTDTQYF
TRBJ1-1	TRBV16	CASSQFMNTEAFF
TRBJ2-3	TRBV5-6	CASSFSQGSMSDTQYF
TRBJ2-1	TRBV5-1	CASKAGGPREQFF
TRBJ2-7	TRBV5-1	CASSPKGIYEQYF
TRBJ2-5	TRBV3-1/TRBV3-2	CASSQGGTRRRETQYF
TRBJ1-2	TRBV19	CASTDSGGRGNYGYTF
TRBJ2-1	TRBV7-9	CASSFYGPVGLYNEQFF
TRBJ2-2	TRBV5-1	CASSQGQGAFGELFF
TRBJ1-4	TRBV19	CATAGTTFEKLFF
TRBJ1-2	TRBV28	CASSLPFYGYTF
TRBJ1-2	TRBV28	CASSPPAGVGYTF
TRBJ1-5	TRBV10-3	CAIRSSEINQPQHF
TRBJ1-2	TRBV14	CASSQVPEYGYTF
TRBJ2-7	TRBV6-6	CAAGDSSYEQYF
TRBJ2-2	TRBV5-4	CASSSGLSTGELFF
TRBJ2-2	TRBV6-6	CASSVDRARVGGELFF
TRBJ2-5	TRBV11-3	CASSPGTAGGTQYF
TRBJ2-2	TRBV3-1/TRBV3-2	CASSLRGAGGPGGELFF
TRBJ2-7	TRBV3-1/TRBV3-2	CASSPVRGERGAYEQYF
TRBJ2-2	TRBV4-1	CASSHGFPPTRDRGRAGELFF
TRBJ1-2	TRBV7-3	CASSLNPNGQGSGYTF
TRBJ1-1	TRBV2	CASSFPDRVSEAFF
TRBJ2-4	TRBV15	CATALGKNIQYF
TRBJ2-3	TRBV4-1	CASSQERTSGVSTDTQYF
TRBJ1-6	TRBV27	CASGERGMNSPLHF
TRBJ1-1	TRBV27	CASSFRGAWAEAFF
TRBJ2-5	TRBV10-3	CAISESRGEETQYF
TRBJ1-6	TRBV9	CASSVDSLTARYNSPLHF
TRBJ1-4	TRBV7-8	CASSLGWLGAGEKLFF